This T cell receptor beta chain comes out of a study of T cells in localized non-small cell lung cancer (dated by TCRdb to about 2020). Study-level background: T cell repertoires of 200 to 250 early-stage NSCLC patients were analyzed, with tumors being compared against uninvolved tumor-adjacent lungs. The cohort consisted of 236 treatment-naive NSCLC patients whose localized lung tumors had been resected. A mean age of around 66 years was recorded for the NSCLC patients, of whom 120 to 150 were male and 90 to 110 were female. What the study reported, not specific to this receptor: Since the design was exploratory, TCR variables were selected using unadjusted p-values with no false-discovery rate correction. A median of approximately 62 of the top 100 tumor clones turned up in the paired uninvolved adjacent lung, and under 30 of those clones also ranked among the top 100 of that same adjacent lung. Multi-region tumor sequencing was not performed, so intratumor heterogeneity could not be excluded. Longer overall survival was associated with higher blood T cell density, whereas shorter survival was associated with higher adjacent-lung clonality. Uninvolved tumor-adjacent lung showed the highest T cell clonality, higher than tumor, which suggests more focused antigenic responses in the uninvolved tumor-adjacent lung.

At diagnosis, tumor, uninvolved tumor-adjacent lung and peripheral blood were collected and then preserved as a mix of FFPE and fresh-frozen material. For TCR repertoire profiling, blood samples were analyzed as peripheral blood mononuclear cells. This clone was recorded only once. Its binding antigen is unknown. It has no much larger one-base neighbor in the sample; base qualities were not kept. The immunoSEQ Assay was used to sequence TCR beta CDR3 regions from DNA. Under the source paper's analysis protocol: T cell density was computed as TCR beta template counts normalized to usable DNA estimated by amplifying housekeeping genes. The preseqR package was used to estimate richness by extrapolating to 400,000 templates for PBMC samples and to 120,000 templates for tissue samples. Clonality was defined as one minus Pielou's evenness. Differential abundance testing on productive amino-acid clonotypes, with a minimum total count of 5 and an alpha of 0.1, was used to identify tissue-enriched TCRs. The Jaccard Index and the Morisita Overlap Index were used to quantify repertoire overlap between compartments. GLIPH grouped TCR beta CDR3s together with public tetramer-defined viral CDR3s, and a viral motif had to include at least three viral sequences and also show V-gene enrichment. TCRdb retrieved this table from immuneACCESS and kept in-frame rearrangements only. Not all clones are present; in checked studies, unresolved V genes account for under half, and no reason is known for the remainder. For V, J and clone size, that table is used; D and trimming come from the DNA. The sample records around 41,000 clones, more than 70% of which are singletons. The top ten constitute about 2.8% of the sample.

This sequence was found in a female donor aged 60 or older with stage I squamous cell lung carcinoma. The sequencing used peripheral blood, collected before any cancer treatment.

The sequenced DNA is TGTGCCAGTAGTATCCGACACAGAACCTACGGTGAGCAGTTCTTC. It codes for CASSIRHRTYGEQFF. The chain couples TRBV19 to TRBJ2-1; the D gene identity is not certain. V loses 3 bases of germline sequence and J loses 9 bases, and the interval between the two ends is 18 bases. The CDR3 has 15 amino acids, counting the end cysteine and phenylalanine. Only the CDR3 DNA stays, 45 bases, in frame from base 1. In the germline V gene (reference sequence), CDR1 corresponds to LNHDA and CDR2 to SQIVND. The full variable domain, with segments outside the CDR3 supplied by the reference TRBV19 and TRBJ2-1 proteins, appears as DGGITQSPKYLFRKEGQNVTLSCEQNLNHDAMYWYRQDPGQGLRLIYYSQIVNDFQKGDIAEGYSVSREKKESFPLTVTSAQKNPTAFYLCASSIRHRTYGEQFFGPGTRLTVL.